This entry lists 23 T cell receptor beta chains sequenced from one sample in a study of T cells after yellow fever vaccination. TCRdb reprocessed the 5' RACE reads with MiXCR, giving one entry per CDR3 protein. The sample holds 450,000 to 550,000 distinct CDR3 sequences; 21% are singletons and the top ten take approximately 16%. This sample comprised PBMCs, obtained roughly 20 days after the first yellow fever vaccination. The receptors come from a man aged 18 to 29 who received the YFV17D yellow fever vaccine.

This clonotype was seen ten or more times. The chain has TRBV20-1 and TRBJ2-1; 13 bases line up with TRBD2. In germline, CDR1 is DFQATT, CDR2 SNEGSKA (reference sequence). The CDR3 is made up of 13 amino acids. V gave up 1 base and J gave up 9 bases; unmatched junction bases: 0. The CDR3 sequence: CSARGLAGGEQFF. In DNA, the CDR3 is TGCAGTGCTAGAGGACTAGCGGGGGGTGAGCAGTTCTTC.

The chain has TRBV27 and TRBJ2-2; D is undetermined. Germline V gene sequence: CDR1 MNHEY, CDR2 SMNVEV (reference sequence). Trimming pared 6 bases from V and 1 base from J, leaving 9 bases between. CDR3 length equals 14 residues. In DNA form, the CDR3 reads TGTGCCAGCAGCTGGATAAAGAACACCGGGGAGCTGTTTTTT. The encoded protein is CASSWIKNTGELFF.

In this sample, this clonotype turned up a few times. The chain carries TRBV5-1 and TRBJ2-1; tentative D call: TRBD2 (5 bases). CDR3 length: 14 amino acids. Germline assignment: CDR1 SGHRS and CDR2 YFSETQ. The V end lost 1 base, the J end lost 5 bases, and 10 bases lay between the germline ends. In nucleotides, the CDR3 is TGCGCCAGCAGCTTGAATGTCGGGGACAATGAGCAGTTCTTC. It encodes CASSLNVGDNEQFF.

This clonotype was recorded many times. The V gene is TRBV5-5, the J gene TRBJ1-1; 9 bases map to TRBD1. The CDR3 consists of 15 residues. Germline lookup yields CDR1 SGHKS and CDR2 YYEKEE (reference sequence). J gave up 5 bases and V 3 bases, and 8 bases lay outside the gene matches. The chain's CDR3 is CASSSSGTGWTEAFF. In DNA, the CDR3 is TGTGCCAGCAGCTCCTCCGGGACAGGGTGGACTGAAGCTTTCTTT.

The sample holds a few counts of this clonotype. The V and J genes are TRBV5-6 and TRBJ2-7, with D hard to call. The CDR3 runs to 12 residues. Germline V gene data show CDR1 as SGHDT and CDR2 as YYEEEE. Trimming pared 6 bases from V and 4 bases from J, leaving 11 bases between. CDR3 region: CASNWNGYEQYF. Here the CDR3 DNA reads TGTGCCAGCAATTGGAACGGATACGAGCAGTACTTC.

The J gene is TRBJ1-1, the V gene TRBV19; weak D call: TRBD1 (6 bases). V lost 8 bases, J lost 8 bases, and 15 bases lay in between. Looked up from germline, CDR1 is LNHDA and CDR2 is SQIVND (reference sequence). The CDR3 covers 12 residues. In DNA form, the CDR3 reads TGTGCCAGTCTTTTGCGAGGGGGAGAAGCTTTCTTT. Amino acid sequence: CASLLRGGEAFF.

This clonotype was seen only a few times. This chain joins TRBV3-1 and TRBJ1-3; 8 bases match TRBD1. The V and J ends lost 0 bases and 7 bases, in that order; junction bases with no gene match: 5. Germline V lookup: CDR1 LGHDT, CDR2 YNNKEL (reference sequence). This CDR3 has 15 amino acids. CDR3 region: CASSQETGAWNTIYF. CDR3 bases: TGTGCCAGCAGCCAAGAGACAGGGGCATGGAACACCATATATTTT.

The chain joins TRBV5-6 to TRBJ2-3; D is unresolved. V lost 1 base to trimming and J lost 0 bases, with 12 bases between them. There are 16 residues in the CDR3. Germline V CDR1 and CDR2: SGHDT, YYEEEE. The DNA for the CDR3 is TGTGCCAGCAGCTTGCTTTCTTCATACAGCACAGATACGCAGTATTTT. Protein sequence: CASSLLSSYSTDTQYF.

This clonotype came up a few times. The chain couples TRBV29-1 to TRBJ2-7, with a tentative D call TRBD2 (5 bases). This CDR3 spans 14 amino acids. Germline V gives CDR1 SQVTM, CDR2 ANQGSEA. The V end lost 4 bases, the J end lost 3 bases, and 16 bases lay between the germline ends. The CDR3 protein is CSVVASARFYEQYF. DNA for the CDR3: TGCAGCGTTGTAGCGTCAGCGAGATTCTACGAGCAGTACTTC.

This clonotype occurred many times. V is TRBV7-2 and J is TRBJ2-7; no clear D gene. Germline CDR1 and CDR2: SGHTA and FQGNSA. Trimming took 1 base from V and 4 from J, leaving 11 bases between them. This CDR3 has 14 residues. The CDR3 is CASSLGAGSYEQYF. CDR3 nucleotide sequence: TGTGCCAGCAGCTTAGGAGCAGGCAGTTACGAGCAGTACTTC.

The V and J genes are TRBV25-1 and TRBJ2-2, with D perhaps matching TRBD1 or TRBD2 (5 bases each). Germline CDR1 is MGHDK and CDR2 is SYGVNS. The CDR3 spans 21 residues. Between the trimmed V and J ends, which lost 1 base and 3 bases, there was a span of 27 bases. DNA of the CDR3: TGTGCCAGCAGTGAATCCGGCTGGGGGATAGGGACGGGCGTTGACACCGGGGAGCTGTTTTTT. It translates to CASSESGWGIGTGVDTGELFF.

The J gene is TRBJ1-2, the V gene TRBV7-8; 7 bases map to TRBD1. Looked up from germline, CDR1 is SGHVS and CDR2 is FQNEAQ. The CDR3 has 15 residues. Trimming removed 5 bases from V and 0 bases from J; junction bases left unmatched: 6. Written as DNA, the CDR3 is TGTGCCAGCAGCCAAGACAGGGTGCCTAACTATGGCTACACCTTC. This sequence encodes CASSQDRVPNYGYTF.

This clonotype was seen a handful of times. The rearrangement links TRBV29-1 to TRBJ1-1; unclear D gene. CDR1 SQVTM and CDR2 ANQGSEA come from the germline V gene. The CDR3 has 14 amino acids. The V and J ends lost 5 bases and 1 base respectively, with 14 bases between them. The CDR3 DNA reads as TGCAGCGTTAAAGTCCAGGACGAGAACACTGAAGCTTTCTTT. It encodes CSVKVQDENTEAFF.

This sequence joins TRBV11-1 and TRBJ2-1, with 13 bases aligning to TRBD2. From germline, CDR1 is SGHAT and CDR2 FQDESV (reference sequence). Trimming at V came to 5 bases and at J to 8 bases, leaving 6 bases not matched to a gene. The CDR3 totals 15 residues. The CDR3 bases are TGTGCCAGCAGCGACACTAGCGGGGGGGTCGATGAGCAGTTCTTC. It is translated as CASSDTSGGVDEQFF.

The rearrangement joins TRBV6-5 to TRBJ2-6; possibly TRBD2 for D (6 bases). V was shortened by 0 bases and J by 1 base, with 13 bases between the two germline ends. This CDR3 has 18 residues. The germline gives CDR1 MNHEY, CDR2 SVGAGI. The CDR3 region is CASSYSPGLDSGANVLTF. The CDR3 region has the DNA TGTGCCAGCAGTTACTCGCCGGGACTGGATTCTGGGGCCAACGTCCTGACTTTC.

This clonotype has just a few counts. V and J are TRBV12-5 and TRBJ2-5, with D uncertain. CDR1 LGHNT and CDR2 FRNRAP come from the germline V gene. V dropped 2 bases and J dropped 0 bases, with 10 bases sitting between them. The CDR3 totals 15 residues. The CDR3 DNA reads as TGTGCTAGTGGTTTGTCGGGTCGACACCAAGAGACCCAGTACTTC. It codes for CASGLSGRHQETQYF.

This clonotype was found once. This chain connects TRBV7-9 to TRBJ2-7, with TRBD1 matching 12 bases. Germline CDR1 and CDR2: SEHNR and FQNEAQ (reference sequence). Trimming at V came to 5 bases and at J to 5 bases, leaving 1 base not matched to a gene. CDR3 length: 13 residues. The CDR3 is CASSGTGGHEQYV. The CDR3 DNA reads TGTGCCAGCAGCGGGACAGGGGGCCACGAGCAGTACGTC.

This clonotype was seen a handful of times. J is TRBJ2-5 and V is TRBV7-9; 7 nucleotides align to TRBD2. Germline loops: CDR1 SEHNR, CDR2 FQNEAQ (reference sequence). V shed 2 bases and J 7 bases; nucleotides not matched to a gene: 10. This CDR3 spans 15 amino acids. The CDR3 region is CASSLLRGDASTQYF. The CDR3 DNA sequence: TGTGCCAGCAGCTTACTCCGGGGGGATGCATCGACCCAGTACTTC.

This clonotype was detected many times. V is TRBV5-1 and J is TRBJ2-1, with TRBD1 as a possible D gene (7 bases). This CDR3 comprises 15 residues. The germline V and J ends were trimmed by 4 bases and 1 base, with 12 bases remaining between them. Per germline, CDR1 SGHRS and CDR2 YFSETQ. The CDR3 DNA reads TGCGCCAGCAGCGCCCAGGGGGGTTCCTACAATGAGCAGTTCTTC. Its protein product is CASSAQGGSYNEQFF. Using reference TRBV5-1 and TRBJ2-1 for the parts outside the CDR3, the full variable domain is KAGVTQTPRYLIKTRGQQVTLSCSPISGHRSVSWYQQTPGQGLQFLFEYFSETQRNKGNFPGRFSGRQFSNSRSEMNVSTLELGDSALYLCASSAQGGSYNEQFFGPGTRLTVL.

This clonotype was picked up a small number of times. The V gene is TRBV27, the J gene TRBJ2-3; D may match TRBD1 or TRBD2 (6 bases each). The CDR3 is 16 amino acids. Germline V gene sequence: CDR1 MNHEY, CDR2 SMNVEV (reference sequence). V lost 8 bases to trimming and J lost 1 base, with 19 bases between them. The CDR3 region is CASGGGERGGTDTQYF. The CDR3 nucleotides read TGTGCCAGCGGAGGGGGTGAGAGGGGGGGCACAGATACGCAGTATTTT.

The chain carries TRBV27 and TRBJ2-7; perhaps TRBD2 as D (5 bases). Trimming stripped 3 bases from V and 3 bases from J, with 15 bases between. Germline V gene lookup returns CDR1 MNHEY and CDR2 SMNVEV (reference sequence). The CDR3 loop spans 15 amino acids. CDR3: CASSFLGSDFYEQYF. The CDR3 DNA is TGTGCCAGCAGTTTCTTAGGTAGCGATTTCTACGAGCAGTACTTC.

This clonotype was detected many times. The J gene is TRBJ2-1, the V gene TRBV12-3 or TRBV12-4; possibly TRBD1 for D (6 bases). Deletions cut 3 bases from V and 7 bases from J, with 10 bases between. This CDR3 has 13 amino acids. The CDR3 spells CASSFLQGNEQFF. The CDR3 nucleotides are TGTGCCAGCAGTTTCCTCCAGGGGAATGAGCAGTTCTTC.

The chain joins TRBV5-1 to TRBJ2-5, with 9 bases that match TRBD1. V was pared by 0 bases and J by 5 bases, with 2 bases of the junction left unmatched. The CDR3 consists of 14 residues. Per germline, CDR1 SGHRS and CDR2 YFSETQ. CDR3 sequence (DNA): TGCGCCAGCAGCTTGGTCGGGACAGGGGAGACCCAGTACTTC. It is translated as CASSLVGTGETQYF.